This paragraph reports one T cell receptor (beta chain). Allocation to cohorts depended on clinical history reported by the participants. The table came from immunoSEQ multiplex PCR; TCRdb's copy has only in-frame clones and leaves some out. The repertoire holds some 200,000 clones, with 86% as singletons. Germline V lookup: CDR1 LNHDA, CDR2 SQIVND (reference sequence). The CDR3 has 16 amino acids. The V gene lost 6 bases and the J gene lost 3 bases, with 20 bases spanning the gap. This entry belongs to a study of blood T cell repertoires in COVID-19. V and J are TRBV19 and TRBJ1-1, with TRBD1 as a possible D gene (5 bases). The origin of this receptor is a woman between 50 and 59 years old in a cohort exposed to, infected with or recovered from COVID-19 (not recorded which). Sequencing was done on a sample of PBMCs or T cells enriched from blood (not recorded which). CDR3 DNA sequence: TGTGCCAGTAGGAAGCTAAACAGGCGGGGGGACACTGAAGCTTTCTTT. Its protein is CASRKLNRRGDTEAFF.